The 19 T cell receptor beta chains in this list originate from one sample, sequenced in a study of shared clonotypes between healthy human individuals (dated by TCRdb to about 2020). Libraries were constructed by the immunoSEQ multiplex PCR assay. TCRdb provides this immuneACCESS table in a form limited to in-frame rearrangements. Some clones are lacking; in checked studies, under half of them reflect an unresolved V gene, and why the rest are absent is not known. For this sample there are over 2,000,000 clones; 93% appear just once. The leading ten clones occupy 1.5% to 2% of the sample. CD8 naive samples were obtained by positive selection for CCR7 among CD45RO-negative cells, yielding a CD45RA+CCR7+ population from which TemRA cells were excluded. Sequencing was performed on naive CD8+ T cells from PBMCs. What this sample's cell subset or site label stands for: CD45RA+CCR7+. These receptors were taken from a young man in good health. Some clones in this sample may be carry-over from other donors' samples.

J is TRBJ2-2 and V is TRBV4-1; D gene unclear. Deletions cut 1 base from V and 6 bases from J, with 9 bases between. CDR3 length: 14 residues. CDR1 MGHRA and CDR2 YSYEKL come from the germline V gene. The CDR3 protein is CASSQVRSPGELFF. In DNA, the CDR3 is TGCGCCAGCAGCCAAGTTCGGAGCCCCGGGGAGCTGTTTTTT.

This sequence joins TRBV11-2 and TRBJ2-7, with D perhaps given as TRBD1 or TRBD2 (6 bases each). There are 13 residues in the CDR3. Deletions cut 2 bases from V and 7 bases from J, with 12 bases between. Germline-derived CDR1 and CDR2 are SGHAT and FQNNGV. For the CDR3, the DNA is TGTGCCAGCAGCTTAATCACAGGGAGGGAGCAGTACTTC. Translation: CASSLITGREQYF.

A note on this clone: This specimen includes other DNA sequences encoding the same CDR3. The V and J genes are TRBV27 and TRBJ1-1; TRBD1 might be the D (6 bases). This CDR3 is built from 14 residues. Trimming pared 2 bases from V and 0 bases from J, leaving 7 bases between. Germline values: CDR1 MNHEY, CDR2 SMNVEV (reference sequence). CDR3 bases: TGTGCCAGCAGTTTAACAGGGATGAACACTGAAGCTTTCTTT. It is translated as CASSLTGMNTEAFF.

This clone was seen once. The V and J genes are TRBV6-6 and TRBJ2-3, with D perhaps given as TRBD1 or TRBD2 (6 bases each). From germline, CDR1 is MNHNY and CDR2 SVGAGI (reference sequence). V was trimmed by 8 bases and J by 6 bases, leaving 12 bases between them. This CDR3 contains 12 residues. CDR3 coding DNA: TGTGCCAGCGAGGGGGGTTTGGATACGCAGTATTTT. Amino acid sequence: CASEGGLDTQYF.

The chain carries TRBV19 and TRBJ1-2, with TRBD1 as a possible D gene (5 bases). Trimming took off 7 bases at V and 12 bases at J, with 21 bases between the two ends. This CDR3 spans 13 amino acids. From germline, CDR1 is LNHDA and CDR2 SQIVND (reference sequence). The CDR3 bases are TGTGCCAGTACCAACGGGGCTACCTACGGTCACACCTTC. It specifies CASTNGATYGHTF.

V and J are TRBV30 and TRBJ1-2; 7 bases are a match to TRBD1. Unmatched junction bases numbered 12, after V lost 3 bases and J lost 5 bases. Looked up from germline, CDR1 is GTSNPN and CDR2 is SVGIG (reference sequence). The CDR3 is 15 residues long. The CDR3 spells CAWSLGAGGGYGYTF. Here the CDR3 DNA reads TGTGCCTGGAGCCTAGGGGCAGGGGGAGGGTATGGCTACACCTTC.

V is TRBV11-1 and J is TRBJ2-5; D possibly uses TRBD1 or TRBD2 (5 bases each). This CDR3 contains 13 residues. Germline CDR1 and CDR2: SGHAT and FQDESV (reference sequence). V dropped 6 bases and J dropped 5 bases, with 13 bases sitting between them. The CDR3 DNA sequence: TGTGCCAGCAGTCCGATTGAGGGGGAGACCCAGTACTTC. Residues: CASSPIEGETQYF. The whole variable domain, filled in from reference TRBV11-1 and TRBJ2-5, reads EAEVAQSPRYKITEKSQAVAFWCDPISGHATLYWYRQILGQGPELLVQFQDESVVDDSQLPKDRFSAERLKGVDSTLKIQPAELGDSAMYLCASSPIEGETQYFGPGTRLLVL.

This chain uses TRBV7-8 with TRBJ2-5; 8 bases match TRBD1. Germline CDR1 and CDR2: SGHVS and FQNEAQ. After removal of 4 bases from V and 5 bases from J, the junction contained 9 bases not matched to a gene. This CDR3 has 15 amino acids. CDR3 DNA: TGTGCCAGCAGCTGGCTGGACAGGGCGGAGGAGACCCAGTACTTC. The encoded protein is CASSWLDRAEETQYF.

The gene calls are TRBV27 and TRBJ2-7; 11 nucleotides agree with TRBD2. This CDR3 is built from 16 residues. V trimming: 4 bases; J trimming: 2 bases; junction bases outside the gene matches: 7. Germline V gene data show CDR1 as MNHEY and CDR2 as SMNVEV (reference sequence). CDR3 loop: CASSSPSGRLPYEQYF. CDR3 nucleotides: TGTGCCAGCAGTTCCCCTAGCGGGAGGTTACCCTACGAGCAGTACTTC.

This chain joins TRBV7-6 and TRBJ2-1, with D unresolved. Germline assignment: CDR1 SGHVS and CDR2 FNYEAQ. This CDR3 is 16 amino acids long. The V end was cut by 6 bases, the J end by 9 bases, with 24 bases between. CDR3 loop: CASSILAPPLLIEQFF. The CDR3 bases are TGTGCCAGCAGTATATTGGCCCCCCCCCTTCTCATTGAGCAGTTCTTC. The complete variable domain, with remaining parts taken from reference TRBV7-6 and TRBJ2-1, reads GAGVSQSPRYKVTKRGQDVALRCDPISGHVSLYWYRQALGQGPEFLTYFNYEAQQDKSGLPNDRFSAERPEGSISTLTIQRTEQRDSAMYRCASSILAPPLLIEQFFGPGTRLTVL.

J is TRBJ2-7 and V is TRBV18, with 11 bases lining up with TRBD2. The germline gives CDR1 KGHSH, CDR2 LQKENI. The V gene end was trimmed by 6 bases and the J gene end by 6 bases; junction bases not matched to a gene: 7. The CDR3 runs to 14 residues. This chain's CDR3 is CASSTTSGTAEQYF. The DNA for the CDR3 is TGTGCCAGCTCTACGACTAGCGGGACGGCCGAGCAGTACTTC.

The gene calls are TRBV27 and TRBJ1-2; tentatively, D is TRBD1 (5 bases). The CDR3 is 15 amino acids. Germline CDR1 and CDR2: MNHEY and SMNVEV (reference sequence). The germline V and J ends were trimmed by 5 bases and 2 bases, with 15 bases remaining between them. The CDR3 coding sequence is TGTGCCAGCAGTCTAGGGGACGGTGTCAACTATGGCTACACCTTC. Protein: CASSLGDGVNYGYTF.

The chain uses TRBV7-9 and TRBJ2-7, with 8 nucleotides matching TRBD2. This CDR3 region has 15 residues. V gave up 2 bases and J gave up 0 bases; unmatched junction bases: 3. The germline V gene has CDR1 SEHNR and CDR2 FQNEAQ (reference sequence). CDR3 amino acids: CASSLTGTSSYEQYF. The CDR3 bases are TGTGCCAGCAGCTTAACCGGGACTAGCTCCTACGAGCAGTACTTC.

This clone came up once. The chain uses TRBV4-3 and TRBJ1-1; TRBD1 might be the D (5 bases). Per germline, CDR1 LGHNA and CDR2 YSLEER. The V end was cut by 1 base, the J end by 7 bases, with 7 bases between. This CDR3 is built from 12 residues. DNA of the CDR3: TGCGCCAGCAGCCAAGGGGGGAGTGAAGCTTTCTTT. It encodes CASSQGGSEAFF.

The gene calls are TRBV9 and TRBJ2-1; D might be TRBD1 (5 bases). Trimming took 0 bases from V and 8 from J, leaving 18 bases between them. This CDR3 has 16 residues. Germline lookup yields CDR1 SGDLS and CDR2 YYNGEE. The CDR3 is CASSVGREFSRDEQFF. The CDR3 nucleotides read TGTGCCAGCAGCGTAGGAAGAGAGTTCAGCAGGGATGAGCAGTTCTTC.

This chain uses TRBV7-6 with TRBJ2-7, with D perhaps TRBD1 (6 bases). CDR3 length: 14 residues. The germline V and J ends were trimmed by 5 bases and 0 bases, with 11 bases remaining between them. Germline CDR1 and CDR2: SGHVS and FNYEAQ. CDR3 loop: CASSRDRSSYEQYF. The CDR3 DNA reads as TGTGCCAGCAGCCGAGACAGGAGCTCCTACGAGCAGTACTTC.

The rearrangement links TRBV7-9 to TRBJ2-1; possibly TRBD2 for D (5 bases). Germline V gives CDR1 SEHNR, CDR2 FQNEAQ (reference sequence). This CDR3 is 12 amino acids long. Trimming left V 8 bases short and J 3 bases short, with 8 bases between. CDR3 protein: CASLRDYNEQFF. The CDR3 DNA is TGTGCCAGCCTCCGGGACTACAATGAGCAGTTCTTC.

The CDR3 spells CASSLAGTGRVEAFF. CDR3 DNA sequence: TGCGCCAGCAGCTTGGCCGGGACAGGGCGGGTTGAAGCTTTCTTT. The chain carries TRBV5-1 and TRBJ1-1; 9 bases agree with TRBD1. The CDR3 has 15 residues. Per the germline V gene, CDR1 is SGHRS and CDR2 is YFSETQ. Losses at the gene ends were 0 bases for V and 7 bases for J; bases not matched to a gene: 7.

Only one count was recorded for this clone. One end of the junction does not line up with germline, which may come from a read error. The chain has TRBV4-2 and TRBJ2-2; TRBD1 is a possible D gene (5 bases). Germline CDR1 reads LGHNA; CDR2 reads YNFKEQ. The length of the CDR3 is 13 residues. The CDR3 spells CASSKDSTGELFF. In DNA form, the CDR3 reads TGTGCCAGCAGCAAAGACAGCACCGGGGAGCTGTTTTTT.